The next 28 T cell receptor beta chains were all read from a single sample in a study of T cells in Graves' hyperthyroidism and ophthalmopathy. The CDR3 regions of TCR beta were amplified from RNA transcripts. During a first-round RT-PCR of the TCR CDR3, the HTBI primer set was used. TCRdb re-derived calls from the multiplex PCR reads in MiXCR, one entry per CDR3 protein. Seen here are approximately 490,000 distinct CDR3 sequences, roughly 23% observed once, and the top ten hold less than 65%. The source material was blood. The receptors originated from a woman in her 70s with Graves' ophthalmopathy.

The chain combines TRBV6-2 or TRBV6-3 with TRBJ1-2; D ambiguous. Germline-derived CDR1 and CDR2 are MNHEY and SVGEGT. With 2 bases removed from V and 2 bases from J, the gap between germline ends came to 9 bases. The CDR3 totals 14 residues. CDR3 residues: CASSYSGFNYGYTF. CDR3 nucleotides: TGTGCCAGCAGTTACAGTGGATTCAACTATGGCTACACCTTC.

This clonotype turned up a few times. The V and J genes are TRBV12-5 and TRBJ2-1, with 10 bases lining up with TRBD1. V gave up 5 bases and J gave up 1 base; unmatched junction bases: 2. The CDR3 has 15 amino acids. Germline lookup yields CDR1 LGHNT and CDR2 FRNRAP. CDR3 region: CASGPGQGSYNEQFF. The CDR3 DNA reads TGTGCTAGTGGTCCGGGACAGGGGTCCTACAATGAGCAGTTCTTC. The variable domain in full, completed from reference TRBV12-5 and TRBJ2-1, reads DARVTQTPRHKVTEMGQEVTMRCQPILGHNTVFWYRQTMMQGLELLAYFRNRAPLDDSGMPKDRFSAEMPDATLATLKIQPSEPRDSAVYFCASGPGQGSYNEQFFGPGTRLTVL.

In this sample, this clonotype turned up many times. The chain has TRBV7-2 and TRBJ2-5; a possible D gene is TRBD2 (6 bases). The CDR3 is 13 amino acids. Germline CDR1 SGHTA, CDR2 FQGNSA. V was trimmed by 4 bases and J by 3 bases, leaving 9 bases between them. The CDR3 reads CASSSVAEETQYF. The CDR3 nucleotides read TGTGCCAGCAGCTCCGTAGCGGAAGAGACCCAGTACTTC.

This rearrangement joins TRBV30 to TRBJ1-1; maybe TRBD1 (6 bases). V was shortened by 3 bases and J by 3 bases, with 14 bases between the two germline ends. This CDR3 is 14 amino acids long. Germline CDR1 is GTSNPN and CDR2 is SVGIG (reference sequence). The CDR3 bases are TGTGCCTGGAGCGTTCTTAGGGGGGACACTGAAGCTTTCTTT. Its translation: CAWSVLRGDTEAFF.

In this sample, this clonotype turned up a few times. The CDR3 protein is CASSSDRTSGSRYEQYF. The DNA for the CDR3 is TGTGCCAGCAGCTCCGACAGGACTAGCGGGAGTCGGTACGAGCAGTACTTC. This sequence joins TRBV7-2 and TRBJ2-7, with 13 bases identical to TRBD2. Trimming cost V 4 bases and J 4 bases; bases outside gene matches: 10. CDR1 is SGHTA, CDR2 FQGNSA, per germline. The CDR3 length is 17 residues.

The genes are TRBV5-5 and TRBJ1-2; no firm D call. Germline assignment: CDR1 SGHKS and CDR2 YYEKEE (reference sequence). CDR3 length equals 15 residues. Trimming stripped 0 bases from V and 0 bases from J, with 9 bases between. The CDR3 DNA sequence: TGTGCCAGCAGCTTGGTTTGGGTGGCTAACTATGGCTACACCTTC. Translated, it gives CASSLVWVANYGYTF.

The CDR3 sequence is CASGLGSGANVLTF. CDR3 nucleotide sequence: TGTGCTAGTGGTTTGGGCTCTGGGGCCAACGTCCTGACTTTC. The chain employs TRBV12-5 and TRBJ2-6; no clear D gene. The CDR3 extends over 14 amino acids. V was pared by 1 base and J by 0 bases, with 1 base between. CDR1 is LGHNT and CDR2 is FRNRAP in the germline V gene.

Ten or more counts support this clonotype. The chain combines TRBV5-1 with TRBJ2-3; 10 bases line up with TRBD1. Looked up from germline, CDR1 is SGHRS and CDR2 is YFSETQ. The V and J ends lost 8 bases and 0 bases, in that order; junction bases with no gene match: 3. The CDR3 totals 14 residues. This chain's CDR3 is CASRTGGSTDTQYF. For the CDR3, the DNA is TGCGCCAGTAGGACAGGGGGAAGCACAGATACGCAGTATTTT.

The table lists this clonotype with many counts. The chain is built from TRBV12-3 or TRBV12-4 and TRBJ2-1; 10 bases agree with TRBD2. This CDR3 spans 16 amino acids. The V and J ends lost 1 base and 5 bases, in that order; junction bases with no gene match: 5. The CDR3 coding sequence is TGTGCCAGCAGTTTAGGGGCGAGCGGGAGGGACAATGAGCAGTTCTTC. It specifies CASSLGASGRDNEQFF.

The chain couples TRBV27 to TRBJ1-1; D not resolved. The germline CDR1 and CDR2 sequences are MNHEY and SMNVEV (reference sequence). Trimming stripped 6 bases from V and 1 base from J, with 12 bases between. The CDR3 runs to 14 residues. CDR3 nucleotides: TGTGCCAGCAGCTCCATGAATACGAACACTGAAGCTTTCTTT. Its translation: CASSSMNTNTEAFF.

This clonotype appeared a few times. The chain is built from TRBV28 and TRBJ1-4; D is uncertain. This CDR3 has 12 amino acids. Germline values: CDR1 MDHEN, CDR2 SYDVKM. V was trimmed by 7 bases and J by 8 bases, leaving 11 bases between them. The DNA of the CDR3 is TGTGCCAGCAACGGCCTGTGGGAAAAACTGTTTTTT. Its translation is CASNGLWEKLFF.

This clonotype was seen only a few times. The CDR3 sequence is CASSRRGDYEQYF. CDR3 in DNA: TGTGCCAGCTCAAGGAGGGGGGACTACGAGCAGTACTTC. The chain combines TRBV27 with TRBJ2-7; D may correspond to TRBD1 or TRBD2 (6 bases each). The CDR3 spans 13 residues. Trimming shortened V by 8 bases and J by 3 bases, and 14 bases separated the two germline ends. Per the germline V gene, CDR1 is MNHEY and CDR2 is SMNVEV (reference sequence).

This CDR3 reads CAISEPGLRGDRQFF. CDR3 sequence (DNA): TGTGCCATCAGTGAACCGGGACTGCGGGGCGATCGGCAGTTCTTC. The rearrangement uses TRBV10-3 and TRBJ2-1; D is possibly TRBD2 (6 bases). CDR1 is ENHRY and CDR2 is SYGVKD in the germline V gene. Deletions cut 3 bases from V and 12 bases from J, with 21 bases between. This CDR3 spans 15 amino acids.

This chain connects TRBV2 to TRBJ2-2; the D is unclear. From germline, CDR1 is SNHLY and CDR2 FYNNEI. The CDR3 consists of 11 residues. The ends were cut back, 8 bases at V and 5 bases at J, with 6 bases in the middle. For the CDR3, the DNA is TGTGCCAGCCTAACAACCGGGGAGCTGTTTTTT. It codes for CASLTTGELFF. The complete variable domain, with remaining parts taken from reference TRBV2 and TRBJ2-2, reads EPEVTQTPSHQVTQMGQEVILRCVPISNHLYFYWYRQILGQKVEFLVSFYNNEISEKSEIFDDQFSVERPDGSNFTLKIRSTKLEDSAMYFCASLTTGELFFGEGSRLTVL.

This clonotype was picked up a small number of times. This sequence joins TRBV20-1 and TRBJ1-2; D is perhaps TRBD1 (6 bases). The V gene lost 3 bases and the J gene lost 3 bases, with 11 bases spanning the gap. This CDR3 has 13 amino acids. Germline V gene data show CDR1 as DFQATT and CDR2 as SNEGSKA (reference sequence). The CDR3 bases are TGCAGTGCTAGGATACAGGGTGACTATGGCTACACCTTC. Amino acid sequence: CSARIQGDYGYTF.

The chain carries TRBV2 and TRBJ1-5; perhaps TRBD1 as D (6 bases). Germline CDR1 SNHLY, CDR2 FYNNEI. The V end lost 6 bases, the J end lost 3 bases, and 15 bases lay between the germline ends. The CDR3 totals 15 residues. CDR3 DNA sequence: TGTGCCAGCAGCACAACAGGGTCCACCAATCAGCCCCAGCATTTT. Amino acid sequence: CASSTTGSTNQPQHF.

The table lists this clonotype with a few counts. The rearrangement links TRBV10-3 to TRBJ1-2, with 7 bases aligning to TRBD1. The germline gives CDR1 ENHRY, CDR2 SYGVKD. Trimming at V came to 3 bases and at J to 4 bases, leaving 8 bases not matched to a gene. The CDR3 extends over 15 amino acids. The CDR3 DNA follows: TGTGCCATCAGTGACCGACAGGGAGTGTCCTATGGCTACACCTTC. It specifies CAISDRQGVSYGYTF.

This clonotype was counted only a few times. The chain employs TRBV6-2 or TRBV6-3 and TRBJ1-1; 9 nucleotides agree with TRBD1. The CDR3 totals 14 residues. The V segment lost 8 bases and the J segment 6 bases; nucleotides outside the gene matches: 10. CDR1 and CDR2 from the germline V gene are MNHEY and SVGEGT. This CDR3 reads CASRRTGDNAEAFF. As DNA, the CDR3 is TGTGCCAGCCGTCGGACAGGGGACAACGCTGAAGCTTTCTTT.

About this clonotype itself: With a much larger clone just one base away, this may be a read error. It is likely a read error, because the conserved phenylalanine at the end of the CDR3 is missing. The rearrangement joins TRBV20-1 to TRBJ1-1, with 7 positions matching TRBD1. The CDR3 runs to 13 residues. CDR1 is DFQATT and CDR2 is SNEGSKA in the germline V gene (reference sequence). The junction had 3 bases not matched to a gene; V was cut back by 5 bases and J by 0 bases. The CDR3 DNA follows: TGCAGTGCTCGGGACAGACTGAACACTGAAGCTTTCCTT. Protein sequence: CSARDRLNTEAFL.

This clonotype was recorded many times. This chain links TRBV28 with TRBJ1-2, with D hard to call. Trimming removed 2 bases from V and 5 bases from J, with 6 bases in between. The CDR3 spans 12 residues. Germline V gene data show CDR1 as MDHEN and CDR2 as SYDVKM. The CDR3 DNA follows: TGTGCCAGCAGTTTAATGAGATATGGCTACACCTTC. Translated: CASSLMRYGYTF.

V and J are TRBV20-1 and TRBJ2-7; D may match TRBD1 or TRBD2 (5 bases each). Trimming left V 5 bases short and J 1 base short, with 15 bases between. Germline values: CDR1 DFQATT, CDR2 SNEGSKA (reference sequence). The CDR3 is 14 residues long. In nucleotides, the CDR3 is TGCAGTGCTCCGACCGGGACGGATTCCTACGAGCAGTACTTC. Translating it yields CSAPTGTDSYEQYF.

The gene calls are TRBV30 and TRBJ2-3; 7 bases fit TRBD2. CDR1 is GTSNPN, CDR2 SVGIG, per germline (reference sequence). The CDR3 extends over 16 amino acids. Losses at the gene ends were 0 bases for V and 8 bases for J; bases not matched to a gene: 14. This CDR3 is CAWSVQGAHPGGTQYF. The CDR3 nucleotides are TGTGCCTGGAGTGTACAAGGAGCCCACCCGGGGGGTACGCAGTATTTT.

This clonotype was detected a few times. The gene calls are TRBV30 and TRBJ1-6, with D tentatively TRBD1 (5 bases). There are 13 residues in the CDR3. With 6 bases removed from V and 10 bases from J, the gap between germline ends came to 16 bases. Germline CDR1 is GTSNPN and CDR2 is SVGIG (reference sequence). The CDR3 region has the DNA TGTGCCTGTTCCTTAGGGGTAGAATCACCCCTCCACTTT. As protein: CACSLGVESPLHF.

The chain joins TRBV7-9 to TRBJ2-1; D may be TRBD2 (6 bases). The CDR3 extends over 18 amino acids. Germline CDR1 and CDR2: SEHNR and FQNEAQ (reference sequence). Trimming pared 1 base from V and 7 bases from J, leaving 23 bases between. The CDR3 sequence: CASSLVPSVRNERNEQFF. The CDR3 coding sequence is TGTGCCAGCAGCTTAGTCCCTAGCGTACGAAACGAGAGGAATGAGCAGTTCTTC.

On this clonotype itself: Since a much larger clone is just one base distant, this may be a read error. The V gene is TRBV11-3, the J gene TRBJ2-2, with no clear D. The CDR3 contains 15 residues. Germline CDR1 SGHNT, CDR2 YENEEA. CDR3 sequence reads: CVSSLDGVNTGELFF. As DNA, the CDR3 is TGTGTCAGCAGCTTAGACGGAGTTAACACCGGGGAGCTGTTTTTT.

For this clonotype: Given a much more abundant clone one base away, this may be a read error. This sequence joins TRBV6-5 and TRBJ2-1; 7 nucleotides align to TRBD2. This CDR3 has 16 residues. CDR1 and CDR2 from the germline V gene are MNHEY and SVGAGI. V shed 4 bases and J 1 base; nucleotides not matched to a gene: 7. CDR3 nucleotides: TGTGCCAGCAGTTGCGGGGCGGGAGTTTCCTACAATGAGCAGTTCTTC. It translates to CASSCGAGVSYNEQFF.

This rearrangement joins TRBV19 to TRBJ1-5, with 9 bases identical to TRBD1. V was clipped by 4 bases and J by 2 bases; unmatched bases: 6. This CDR3 spans 16 amino acids. Germline V lookup: CDR1 LNHDA, CDR2 SQIVND (reference sequence). CDR3 nucleotide sequence: TGTGCCAGTAGTACGAACCGGGACAGGGGCAATCAGCCCCAGCATTTT. Translating gives CASSTNRDRGNQPQHF.

This clonotype was counted between two and nine times. The chain has TRBV20-1 and TRBJ2-3; D possibly corresponds to TRBD1 (5 bases). This CDR3 contains 14 residues. Trimming stripped 4 bases from V and 5 bases from J, with 16 bases between. Germline-derived CDR1 and CDR2 are DFQATT and SNEGSKA (reference sequence). The CDR3 here is CSANRQGPKDTQYF. The CDR3 DNA reads as TGCAGTGCTAACCGTCAGGGCCCCAAAGATACGCAGTATTTT.